This paragraph covers one TCR beta chain sequence. Participant-given clinical history determined each cohort assignment. The data were taken from a study of blood T cell repertoires in COVID-19. Germline assignment: CDR1 LGHDT and CDR2 YNNKEL (reference sequence). V lost 4 bases to trimming and J lost 4 bases; unmatched junction nucleotides: 9. This CDR3 is built from 16 residues. Method: immunoSEQ multiplex PCR; TCRdb's copy keeps in-frame clones and lacks some. The sample lists more than 200,000 clones; roughly 90% were seen once. The chain combines TRBV3-1 (or the pseudogene TRBV3-2) with TRBJ2-1; TRBD2 aligns across 8 bases. This receptor was obtained from a woman under 40 who had recovered from COVID-19. Sequenced sample: PBMCs or T cells enriched from blood (not recorded which). The CDR3 loop is CASSPYSSGPYNEQFF. The CDR3 DNA reads TGTGCCAGCAGCCCGTATTCTAGCGGGCCTTACAATGAGCAGTTCTTC.